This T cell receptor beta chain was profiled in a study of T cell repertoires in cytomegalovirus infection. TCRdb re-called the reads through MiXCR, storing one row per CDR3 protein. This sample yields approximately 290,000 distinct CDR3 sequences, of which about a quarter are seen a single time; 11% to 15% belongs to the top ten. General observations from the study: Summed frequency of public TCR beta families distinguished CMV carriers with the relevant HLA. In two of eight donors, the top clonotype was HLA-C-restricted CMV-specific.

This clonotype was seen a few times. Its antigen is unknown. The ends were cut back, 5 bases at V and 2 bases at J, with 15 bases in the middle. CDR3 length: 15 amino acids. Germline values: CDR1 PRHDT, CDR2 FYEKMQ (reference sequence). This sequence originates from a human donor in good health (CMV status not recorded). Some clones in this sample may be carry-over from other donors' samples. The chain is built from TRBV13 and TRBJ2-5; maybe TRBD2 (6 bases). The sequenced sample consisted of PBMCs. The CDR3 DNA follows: TGTGCCAGCAGCCTCGGACGGGGGAGGCAAGAGACCCAGTACTTC. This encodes CASSLGRGRQETQYF.